This TCR beta chain comes out of a study of Ad26.COV2.S vaccination and SARS-CoV-2 variants. The wider study: Ad26.COV2.S arm of COV1001 included the donor. Ad26.COV2.S was injected intramuscularly once or twice, 56 days apart.

Produced via immunoSEQ multiplex PCR; TCRdb's table is partial and in-frame only. The data hold some 340,000 clones, with about 82% observed a single time. Per the germline V gene, CDR1 is SGDLS and CDR2 is YYNGEE. Trimming cost V 0 bases and J 5 bases, with 8 bases left between them. The CDR3 sequence is 13 residues long. Treatment specified: about 20 received Ad26.COV2.S at low or high dose, single or two shots; 5 received placebo; per-sample allocation not given. Sampling took place 63 days after the first vaccine or placebo injection. An 18-55-year-old adult in Boston served as donor. The origin of this receptor is a person between 18 and 59 years old who received the Ad26.COV2.S COVID-19 vaccine or a placebo. Sample: peripheral blood, taken in a trial of Ad26.COV2.S vaccine versus placebo. The chain joins TRBV9 to TRBJ2-5; no reliable D call. The chain's CDR3 is CASSVDNWETQYF. The CDR3 nucleotides read TGTGCCAGCAGCGTAGATAATTGGGAGACCCAGTACTTC.